The 24 T cell receptor beta chains listed next were all sequenced from one sample in a study of T-cell reconstitution after alpha-beta-depleted transplantation in children. Unique molecular identifiers were used in preparing the TCRbeta library. TCRdb reprocessed the PCR reads via MiXCR and lists one record per CDR3 protein. The sample contains hundreds of thousands of distinct CDR3 sequences, 10% to 15% of which appear only once. The source was PBMCs, mostly from graft donor cells, collected 360 days after TCRalphabeta/CD19-depleted stem cell transplant. The receptors stem from a male patient younger than 18 who had a stem cell transplant for acute myeloid leukemia, so the T cells may come from the graft donor.

The chain joins TRBV6-2 or TRBV6-3 to TRBJ2-7; no reliable D call. Trimming took 0 bases from V and 0 from J, leaving 6 bases between them. The CDR3 is 14 residues long. Germline CDR1 is MNHEY and CDR2 is SVGEGT. DNA for the CDR3: TGTGCCAGCAGTTACTCTTCACTCTCCTACGAGCAGTACTTC. Its translation is CASSYSSLSYEQYF.

The chain is built from TRBV7-9 and TRBJ2-1; 9 nucleotides agree with TRBD2. V was pared by 0 bases and J by 5 bases, with 8 bases of the junction left unmatched. Per the germline V gene, CDR1 is SEHNR and CDR2 is FQNEAQ (reference sequence). CDR3 size: 17 residues. CDR3 sequence reads: CASSLALAGRGDNEQFF. DNA for the CDR3: TGTGCCAGCAGCTTAGCGCTAGCGGGGAGGGGGGACAATGAGCAGTTCTTC.

This chain links TRBV20-1 with TRBJ2-7, with 14 bases fitting TRBD2. This CDR3 has 19 amino acids. V gave up 3 bases and J gave up 4 bases; unmatched junction bases: 17. CDR1 and CDR2 from the germline V gene are DFQATT and SNEGSKA (reference sequence). In nucleotides, the CDR3 is TGCAGTGCTAGTGGACTCGGGACTAGCGGGAGAGGTGGGCTATACGAGCAGTACTTC. Amino acid sequence: CSASGLGTSGRGGLYEQYF.

In its sample, this clonotype was seen a few times. This rearrangement joins TRBV7-2 to TRBJ2-1, with unresolved D. Germline lookup yields CDR1 SGHTA and CDR2 FQGNSA. This CDR3 comprises 17 residues. The ends were cut back, 1 base at V and 0 bases at J, with 13 bases in the middle. Here the CDR3 DNA reads TGTGCCAGCAGCTTAGTCGGTCTAGTTTCCTCCTACAATGAGCAGTTCTTC. Translating it yields CASSLVGLVSSYNEQFF.

The chain combines TRBV7-2 with TRBJ2-1; TRBD2 matches 10 bases. The CDR3 is 13 amino acids. Trimming cost V 4 bases and J 10 bases; bases outside gene matches: 4. Germline CDR1 reads SGHTA; CDR2 reads FQGNSA. CDR3 loop: CASSSTLAGEQFF. CDR3 coding DNA: TGTGCCAGCAGCTCCACACTAGCGGGGGAGCAGTTCTTC.

The chain uses TRBV20-1 and TRBJ2-1, with TRBD2 matching over 7 bases. V trimming: 6 bases; J trimming: 4 bases; junction bases outside the gene matches: 15. This CDR3 spans 16 amino acids. CDR1 is DFQATT and CDR2 is SNEGSKA in the germline V gene (reference sequence). The CDR3 sequence is CSAGPGLPNNYNEQFF. CDR3 sequence (DNA): TGCAGTGCGGGCCCGGGACTACCCAATAATTACAATGAGCAGTTCTTC.

This clonotype has only one observation. The V and J genes are TRBV4-2 and TRBJ2-5; D gene unclear. The CDR3 length is 13 residues. The germline V gene encodes CDR1 LGHNA and CDR2 YNFKEQ. V was cut by 0 bases and J by 5 bases, with 7 bases left in between. The CDR3 sequence is CASSQDYWETQYF. CDR3 bases: TGTGCCAGCAGCCAAGATTACTGGGAGACCCAGTACTTC.

This clonotype has a handful of counts. V and J are TRBV5-1 and TRBJ2-7; TRBD1 aligns across 7 bases. The CDR3 is 14 residues long. Trimming removed 2 bases from V and 3 bases from J; junction bases left unmatched: 5. Germline V lookup: CDR1 SGHRS, CDR2 YFSETQ. The CDR3 loop is CASSFRDSLYEQYF. The DNA for the CDR3 is TGCGCCAGCAGCTTCCGGGACAGCCTCTACGAGCAGTACTTC.

This clonotype was observed many times. The chain carries TRBV29-1 and TRBJ2-2; no firm D call. The CDR3 extends over 13 amino acids. Germline V gives CDR1 SQVTM, CDR2 ANQGSEA. V dropped 5 bases and J dropped 0 bases, with 7 bases sitting between them. The CDR3 spells CSVIPTNTGELFF. The CDR3 coding sequence is TGCAGCGTTATACCTACGAACACCGGGGAGCTGTTTTTT.

This clonotype came up a few times. V and J are TRBV10-3 and TRBJ1-2; 7 bases align to TRBD1. CDR3 length: 13 residues. V lost 6 bases, J lost 6 bases, and 7 bases stayed unmatched. Germline V lookup: CDR1 ENHRY, CDR2 SYGVKD. The DNA of the CDR3 is TGTGCCATCAGGCAAACAGGGGAGAATGGCTACACCTTC. Its translation is CAIRQTGENGYTF.

The V call is TRBV25-1, the J call TRBJ2-5; either TRBD1 or TRBD2 may supply D (5 bases each). In germline, CDR1 is MGHDK, CDR2 SYGVNS. V shed 5 bases and J shed 13 bases, with 20 bases lying between them. This CDR3 has 13 residues. The CDR3 DNA is TGTGCCAGCAGTCCTATTACCGGGACCTTCCCGTACTTC. Residues: CASSPITGTFPYF.

The chain couples TRBV29-1 to TRBJ2-7; 11 nucleotides match TRBD1. The V and J ends lost 5 bases and 3 bases, in that order; junction bases with no gene match: 3. This CDR3 comprises 13 residues. Per the germline V gene, CDR1 is SQVTM and CDR2 is ANQGSEA. In DNA, the CDR3 is TGCAGCGTTTGGACAGGGGGCGTCTACGAGCAGTACTTC. Translated: CSVWTGGVYEQYF.

This clonotype showed up many times. V is TRBV20-1 and J is TRBJ1-5; D gene ambiguous. Trimming cost V 3 bases and J 7 bases, with 16 bases left between them. Germline values: CDR1 DFQATT, CDR2 SNEGSKA (reference sequence). The length of the CDR3 is 14 residues. CDR3 sequence: CSASGEPSGQPQHF. The DNA for the CDR3 is TGCAGTGCTAGCGGGGAGCCCTCTGGGCAGCCCCAGCATTTT.

The chain joins TRBV27 to TRBJ2-1; D remains ambiguous. CDR3 size: 13 residues. Per germline, CDR1 MNHEY and CDR2 SMNVEV (reference sequence). Trimming stripped 6 bases from V and 0 bases from J, with 6 bases between. The CDR3 DNA follows: TGTGCCAGCAGGGCGGACTCCTACAATGAGCAGTTCTTC. Its translation: CASRADSYNEQFF.

This clonotype was observed a handful of times. The rearrangement uses TRBV20-1 and TRBJ2-3, with D possibly being TRBD2 (6 bases). Germline CDR1 reads DFQATT; CDR2 reads SNEGSKA (reference sequence). With 6 bases removed from V and 7 bases from J, the gap between germline ends came to 29 bases. The CDR3 has 17 residues. Here the CDR3 DNA reads TGCAGTGCGCTCTTGCACCTACTAGTAGCCCGGGGGAATACGCAGTATTTT. It specifies CSALLHLLVARGNTQYF.

This clonotype was counted many times. The chain recombines TRBV28 with TRBJ2-2, with 10 nucleotides matching TRBD2. Germline values: CDR1 MDHEN, CDR2 SYDVKM. The CDR3 spans 19 residues. Losses at the gene ends were 8 bases for V and 3 bases for J; bases not matched to a gene: 18. The CDR3 sequence: CASSIPGTSAQGHTGELFF. Here the CDR3 DNA reads TGTGCCAGCTCTATTCCCGGGACTAGCGCCCAGGGGCACACCGGGGAGCTGTTTTTT.

This clonotype was counted at least ten times. The gene calls are TRBV28 and TRBJ2-2; perhaps TRBD2 as D (6 bases). The V gene lost 7 bases and the J gene lost 0 bases, with 9 bases spanning the gap. CDR3 length equals 14 residues. Per germline, CDR1 MDHEN and CDR2 SYDVKM. The CDR3 spells CASITGANTGELFF. CDR3 sequence (DNA): TGTGCCAGCATCACGGGAGCGAACACCGGGGAGCTGTTTTTT.

Only one count was recorded for this clonotype. The J gene is TRBJ2-7, the V gene TRBV7-3; 7 positions match TRBD1. The CDR3 has 14 amino acids. The V gene's germline CDR1 is SGHTA and CDR2 FQGTGA. Germline trimming cut 5 bases from V and 2 bases from J; bases unmatched to any gene: 6. The CDR3: CASSVRQGPYEQYF. The CDR3 coding sequence is TGTGCCAGCAGCGTAAGACAGGGCCCCTACGAGCAGTACTTC. Full variable domain (rest looked up from reference TRBV7-3 and TRBJ2-7): GAGVSQTPSNKVTEKGKYVELRCDPISGHTALYWYRQSLGQGPEFLIYFQGTGAADDSGLPNDRFFAVRPEGSVSTLKIQRTERGDSAVYLCASSVRQGPYEQYFGPGTRLTVT.

The rearrangement uses TRBV6-1 and TRBJ2-7; TRBD1 is a possible D gene (6 bases). This CDR3 comprises 12 residues. Trimming shortened V by 6 bases and J by 6 bases, and 12 bases separated the two germline ends. In germline, CDR1 is MNHNS, CDR2 SASEGT. The CDR3 DNA reads as TGTGCCAGCAGATGGCAGGGGATCGAGCAGTACTTC. Protein sequence: CASRWQGIEQYF.

Ten or more counts support this clonotype. CDR3 bases: TGTGCCAGCAGTTTCTACCGGGACACCCCCTTCACAGATACGCAGTATTTT. Residues: CASSFYRDTPFTDTQYF. The genes are TRBV28 and TRBJ2-3; D might be TRBD1 (6 bases). V shed 3 bases and J shed 2 bases, with 18 bases lying between them. The CDR3 has 17 amino acids. The germline gives CDR1 MDHEN, CDR2 SYDVKM.

The V gene is TRBV5-1, the J gene TRBJ2-7; TRBD2 agrees at 7 bases. CDR1 and CDR2 (germline): SGHRS, YFSETQ. Unmatched junction bases numbered 6, after V lost 3 bases and J lost 3 bases. CDR3 length equals 14 residues. DNA of the CDR3: TGCGCCAGCAGCTGGGGACTAAATAACTACGAGCAGTACTTC. Protein: CASSWGLNNYEQYF.

The chain carries TRBV5-1 and TRBJ2-2; 16 bases are a match to TRBD2. Trimming removed 4 bases from V and 5 bases from J; junction bases left unmatched: 5. Germline V CDR1 and CDR2: SGHRS, YFSETQ. The CDR3 contains 17 residues. The CDR3 DNA reads as TGCGCCAGCAGCGGCACGGGACTAGCGGGAGGGACCGGGGAGCTGTTTTTT. Translation: CASSGTGLAGGTGELFF.

This clonotype was counted a few times. V gene TRBV12-3 or TRBV12-4 combines with J gene TRBJ1-1; a possible D gene is TRBD1 (5 bases). Trimming cost V 4 bases and J 0 bases, with 18 bases left between them. The CDR3 spans 17 residues. CDR3 nucleotide sequence: TGTGCCAGCAGTTCTTTGCCCTTATGGGGACTGAACACTGAAGCTTTCTTT. It yields the protein CASSSLPLWGLNTEAFF.

V and J are TRBV3-1 and TRBJ2-7; TRBD2 agrees at 14 bases. The V gene's germline CDR1 is LGHDT and CDR2 YNNKEL (reference sequence). The CDR3 runs 13 residues. V lost 10 bases, J lost 5 bases, and 4 bases stayed unmatched. The DNA of the CDR3 is TGTGCCACCCGACTAGCGGGAGGGCACGAGCAGTACTTC. Translated: CATRLAGGHEQYF.